These 25 T cell receptor beta chains came from one sample sequenced in a study of T cell responses to AZD1222 COVID-19 vaccine. The repertoire was sequenced with immunoSEQ multiplex PCR; TCRdb's copy has only in-frame clones and lacks some. Of over 120,000 clones in the sample, around nine tenths were seen once. The sequenced sample was peripheral blood, obtained on day 0 of AZD1222 vaccination. Receptor source: an adult in good health.

The chain employs TRBV6-5 and TRBJ2-7, with 9 bases aligning to TRBD2. Germline V CDR1 and CDR2: MNHEY, SVGAGI. V lost 5 bases, J lost 0 bases, and 5 bases stayed unmatched. The CDR3 consists of 15 residues. DNA of the CDR3: TGTGCCAGCAGTCCTAGCGGGGTTGGCTCCTACGAGCAGTACTTC. Its translation is CASSPSGVGSYEQYF.

The chain links TRBV2 to TRBJ2-7, with D possibly called TRBD1 or TRBD2 (5 bases each). Trimming shortened V by 6 bases and J by 0 bases, and 15 bases separated the two germline ends. The germline V gene has CDR1 SNHLY and CDR2 FYNNEI. The CDR3 extends over 15 amino acids. The CDR3 region is CASRTPRDVSYEQYF. CDR3 coding DNA: TGTGCCAGCAGAACCCCCCGGGACGTCTCCTACGAGCAGTACTTC. Full variable domain (outside the CDR3, taken from reference TRBV2 and TRBJ2-7): EPEVTQTPSHQVTQMGQEVILRCVPISNHLYFYWYRQILGQKVEFLVSFYNNEISEKSEIFDDQFSVERPDGSNFTLKIRSTKLEDSAMYFCASRTPRDVSYEQYFGPGTRLTVT.

The chain is built from TRBV7-3 and TRBJ2-2; 11 bases fit TRBD1. J was trimmed by 4 bases and V by 0 bases; bases with no gene match: 7. Germline V gene lookup returns CDR1 SGHTA and CDR2 FQGTGA. The CDR3 totals 18 residues. CDR3 DNA sequence: TGTGCCAGCAGCTTAACGACGCCAGGGACAGGGGGCACCGGGGAGCTGTTTTTT. Amino acids: CASSLTTPGTGGTGELFF.

The rearrangement uses TRBV2 and TRBJ1-5, with D maybe TRBD1 (5 bases). Germline assignment: CDR1 SNHLY and CDR2 FYNNEI. The length of the CDR3 is 13 residues. V shed 8 bases and J shed 3 bases, with 11 bases lying between them. The CDR3 here is CASEGANNQPQHF. CDR3 DNA: TGTGCCAGCGAAGGGGCGAACAATCAGCCCCAGCATTTT.

The chain links TRBV12-3 or TRBV12-4 to TRBJ2-5; D remains unclear. This CDR3 has 13 amino acids. Trimming removed 5 bases from V and 4 bases from J, with 11 bases in between. In DNA form, the CDR3 reads TGTGCCAGCAGTCGCCTCCTAGGAGAGACCCAGTACTTC. Translation gives CASSRLLGETQYF.

The rearrangement joins TRBV11-2 to TRBJ1-6; D call uncertain. Germline values: CDR1 SGHAT, CDR2 FQNNGV. CDR3 length: 15 residues. The V end lost 5 bases, the J end lost 14 bases, and 22 bases lay between the germline ends. CDR3 sequence reads: CASSPDLGPGVALHF. The CDR3 DNA reads TGTGCCAGCAGCCCTGACTTGGGTCCGGGTGTGGCCCTCCACTTT.

J is TRBJ2-2 and V is TRBV19; 8 bases align to TRBD2. The CDR3 contains 18 residues. Trimming removed 6 bases from V and 5 bases from J; junction bases left unmatched: 17. CDR1 LNHDA and CDR2 SQIVND come from the germline V gene (reference sequence). CDR3 DNA sequence: TGTGCCAGTAGCCCAAGCGGGAGAGCTTACCGGCGGACCGGGGAGCTGTTTTTT. It is translated as CASSPSGRAYRRTGELFF.

The CDR3: CASSIRGTGELFF. CDR3 coding DNA: TGTGCCAGCAGTATTCGAGGCACCGGGGAGCTGTTTTTT. The rearrangement links TRBV2 to TRBJ2-2; no definite D call. Germline CDR1 and CDR2: SNHLY and FYNNEI. CDR3 size: 13 residues. V was pared by 5 bases and J by 4 bases, with 8 bases between.

This clone was seen a single time. The chain carries TRBV18 and TRBJ1-2; D possibly corresponds to TRBD1 (5 bases). In germline, CDR1 is KGHSH, CDR2 LQKENI. Trimming left V 2 bases short and J 0 bases short, with 19 bases between. The length of the CDR3 is 18 residues. CDR3 amino acids: CASSPTGTVWKTNYGYTF. In DNA, the CDR3 is TGTGCCAGCTCACCAACCGGGACCGTCTGGAAAACTAACTATGGCTACACCTTC. Combining the CDR3 with reference TRBV18 and TRBJ1-2 gives the whole variable domain NAGVMQNPRHLVRRRGQEARLRCSPMKGHSHVYWYRQLPEEGLKFMVYLQKENIIDESGMPKERFSAEFPKEGPSILRIQQVVRGDSAAYFCASSPTGTVWKTNYGYTFGSGTRLTVV.

The chain is built from TRBV6-1 and TRBJ1-4; D is possibly TRBD1 (6 bases). The CDR3 length is 14 residues. Germline values: CDR1 MNHNS, CDR2 SASEGT. The V and J ends lost 2 bases and 6 bases respectively, with 10 bases between them. The chain's CDR3 is CASSESAGDEKLFF. The CDR3 nucleotides read TGTGCCAGCAGTGAATCGGCAGGGGATGAAAAACTGTTTTTT.

This clone is a singleton in its sample. This likely comes from a read error, as the CDR3 has no conserved phenylalanine or tryptophan at its end. It is unclear where the CDR3 begins or ends on the DNA, so no DNA is shown, and the CDR3 is as TCRdb lists it. The chain has TRBV3-1 (or the pseudogene TRBV3-2) and TRBJ1-4. The CDR3 comprises 9 residues, both ends counted. The germline gives CDR1 LGHDT, CDR2 YNNKEL (reference sequence). Here the CDR3 reads CASSQVLHP.

The sample holds one count of this clone. This rearrangement joins TRBV29-1 to TRBJ1-1, with D unclear. Trimming left V 3 bases short and J 7 bases short, with 21 bases between. CDR3 length: 15 amino acids. Germline V gene sequence: CDR1 SQVTM, CDR2 ANQGSEA. The CDR3 nucleotides read TGCAGCGTTGACCGTCCCCTCCTAGCGTCGGGTGAAGCTTTCTTT. This codes for CSVDRPLLASGEAFF.

V gene TRBV5-6 combines with J gene TRBJ2-1; no firm D call. Germline V gene sequence: CDR1 SGHDT, CDR2 YYEEEE. This CDR3 is 15 amino acids long. V lost 0 bases and J 3 bases, leaving 10 bases between the germline ends. CDR3 coding DNA: TGTGCCAGCAGCTTGGATCCCACTAACTACAATGAGCAGTTCTTC. Translating it yields CASSLDPTNYNEQFF.

This clone was counted at least ten times. The rearrangement joins TRBV6-5 to TRBJ1-1; D is ambiguous. Germline assignment: CDR1 MNHEY and CDR2 SVGAGI. The CDR3 has 13 residues. V shed 0 bases and J shed 5 bases, with 7 bases lying between them. The CDR3 is CASSYSWGTEAFF. The CDR3 DNA sequence: TGTGCCAGCAGTTACTCCTGGGGAACTGAAGCTTTCTTT.

V gene TRBV4-1 combines with J gene TRBJ1-5, with 10 bases identical to TRBD1. CDR3 length: 18 residues. J lost 6 bases, V lost 1 base, and 12 bases had no gene match. The V gene's germline CDR1 is MGHRA and CDR2 YSYEKL. The CDR3 bases are TGCGCCAGCAGCCAAGGGAGGACAGGGGGGCAAGATTTTCAGCCCCAGCATTTT. Translated: CASSQGRTGGQDFQPQHF.

The genes are TRBV11-3 and TRBJ2-1; a weak D match, TRBD1 (5 bases). Germline CDR1 and CDR2: SGHNT and YENEEA. Between the trimmed V and J ends, which lost 1 base and 3 bases, there was a span of 7 bases. The CDR3 covers 14 residues. DNA of the CDR3: TGTGCCAGCAGCTTAGCAGGGAACTACAATGAGCAGTTCTTC. Translating gives CASSLAGNYNEQFF.

V gene TRBV18 combines with J gene TRBJ1-1; TRBD1 matches 9 bases. The germline CDR1 and CDR2 sequences are KGHSH and LQKENI. With V trimmed by 6 bases and J by 10 bases, 6 bases remained unmatched. CDR3 length: 12 residues. Here the CDR3 DNA reads TGTGCCAGCTCCTCGGACAGGGGTGGAGCTTTCTTT. It specifies CASSSDRGGAFF.

The rearrangement links TRBV30 to TRBJ1-5; D ambiguous. V shed 0 bases and J shed 4 bases, with 7 bases lying between them. This CDR3 is 13 amino acids long. Germline CDR1 reads GTSNPN; CDR2 reads SVGIG (reference sequence). Written as DNA, the CDR3 is TGTGCCTGGAGTGTCAGTTTTAATCAGCCCCAGCATTTT. Amino acids: CAWSVSFNQPQHF. Full variable domain (remainder filled in from reference TRBV30 and TRBJ1-5): SQTIHQWPATLVQPVGSPLSLECTVEGTSNPNLYWYRQAAGRGLQLLFYSVGIGQISSEVPQNLSASRPQDRQFILSSKKLLLSDSGFYLCAWSVSFNQPQHFGDGTRLSIL.

This chain connects TRBV15 to TRBJ2-2; D uncertain. This CDR3 contains 13 residues. Germline CDR1 LNHNV, CDR2 YYDKDF (reference sequence). Trimming took 3 bases from V and 7 from J, leaving 9 bases between them. The CDR3 region is CATSRSYGGELFF. The CDR3 coding sequence is TGTGCCACCAGCAGGAGTTATGGCGGGGAGCTGTTTTTT. The full variable domain, its missing parts supplied by reference TRBV15 and TRBJ2-2, is DAMVIQNPRYQVTQFGKPVTLSCSQTLNHNVMYWYQQKSSQAPKLLFHYYDKDFNNEADTPDNFQSRRPNTSFCFLDIRSPGLGDTAMYLCATSRSYGGELFFGEGSRLTVL.

The V gene is TRBV18, the J gene TRBJ2-7; 11 bases are a match to TRBD2. Germline CDR1 and CDR2: KGHSH and LQKENI. CDR3 size: 19 residues. The V segment lost 1 base and the J segment 4 bases; nucleotides outside the gene matches: 15. As DNA, the CDR3 is TGTGCCAGCTCACCACAACTAGCGGGAGTGTCCGGGGGACCTTACGAGCAGTACTTC. As protein: CASSPQLAGVSGGPYEQYF. Complete variable domain (other parts from reference TRBV18 and TRBJ2-7): NAGVMQNPRHLVRRRGQEARLRCSPMKGHSHVYWYRQLPEEGLKFMVYLQKENIIDESGMPKERFSAEFPKEGPSILRIQQVVRGDSAAYFCASSPQLAGVSGGPYEQYFGPGTRLTVT.

This clone has at least ten counts. The chain combines TRBV5-1 with TRBJ2-1, with D tentatively TRBD1 or TRBD2 (5 bases each). The CDR3 is 14 amino acids. The germline V gene encodes CDR1 SGHRS and CDR2 YFSETQ. Trimming pared 1 base from V and 5 bases from J, leaving 10 bases between. The CDR3 here is CASSLWGTNNEQFF. CDR3 DNA sequence: TGCGCCAGCAGCTTGTGGGGGACCAACAATGAGCAGTTCTTC.

This clone occurred once. This chain links TRBV4-1 with TRBJ1-2; 12 bases line up with TRBD1. Germline CDR1 reads MGHRA; CDR2 reads YSYEKL. This CDR3 has 16 amino acids. With V trimmed by 7 bases and J by 2 bases, 8 bases remained unmatched. CDR3 loop: CASTRGGQGANYGYTF. The DNA of the CDR3 is TGCGCCAGCACGAGGGGGGGACAGGGGGCCAACTATGGCTACACCTTC.

The chain joins TRBV3-1 (or the pseudogene TRBV3-2) to TRBJ1-1, with D perhaps TRBD1 (5 bases). This CDR3 region has 14 residues. The V end was cut by 5 bases, the J end by 5 bases, with 15 bases between. Germline V CDR1 and CDR2: LGHDT, YNNKEL (reference sequence). Here the CDR3 reads CASSGSGLGTEAFF. The CDR3 DNA follows: TGTGCCAGCAGCGGATCGGGACTCGGGACTGAAGCTTTCTTT.

This chain uses TRBV7-2 with TRBJ2-3; TRBD2 matches at 9 bases. The CDR3 totals 18 residues. V was pared by 2 bases and J by 7 bases, with 16 bases of the junction left unmatched. The germline V gene has CDR1 SGHTA and CDR2 FQGNSA. The CDR3 loop is CASSLSPRLAGTANTQYF. The CDR3 DNA sequence: TGTGCCAGCAGCTTATCCCCCAGGCTAGCGGGAACCGCGAATACGCAGTATTTT.

The chain carries TRBV5-1 and TRBJ2-3; TRBD1 matches 9 bases. The germline CDR1 and CDR2 sequences are SGHRS and YFSETQ. The V and J ends lost 0 bases and 0 bases, in that order; junction bases with no gene match: 8. The CDR3 contains 18 residues. CDR3 sequence reads: CASSLGYGGTGSTDTQYF. CDR3 nucleotide sequence: TGCGCCAGCAGCTTGGGCTACGGCGGGACAGGGAGCACAGATACGCAGTATTTT.